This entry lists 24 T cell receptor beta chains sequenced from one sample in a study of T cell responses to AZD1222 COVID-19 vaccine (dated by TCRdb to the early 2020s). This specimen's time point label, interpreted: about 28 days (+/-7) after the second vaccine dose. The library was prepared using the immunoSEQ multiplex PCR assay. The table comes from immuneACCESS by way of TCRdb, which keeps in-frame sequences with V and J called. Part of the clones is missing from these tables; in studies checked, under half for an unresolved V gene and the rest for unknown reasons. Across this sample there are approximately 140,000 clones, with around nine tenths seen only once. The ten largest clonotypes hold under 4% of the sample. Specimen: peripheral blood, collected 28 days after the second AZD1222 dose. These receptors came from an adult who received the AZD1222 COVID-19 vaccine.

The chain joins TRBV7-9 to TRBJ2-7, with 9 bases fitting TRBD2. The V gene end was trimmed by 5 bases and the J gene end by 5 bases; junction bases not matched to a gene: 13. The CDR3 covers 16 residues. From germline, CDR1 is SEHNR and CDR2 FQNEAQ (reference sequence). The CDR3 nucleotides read TGTGCCAGCAGCCCTCCGGGGGCTAGCGGGAACCACGAGCAGTACTTC. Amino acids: CASSPPGASGNHEQYF.

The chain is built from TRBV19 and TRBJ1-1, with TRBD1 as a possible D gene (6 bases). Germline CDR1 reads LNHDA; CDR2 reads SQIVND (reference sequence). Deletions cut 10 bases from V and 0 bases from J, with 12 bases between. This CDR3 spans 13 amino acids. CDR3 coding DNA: TGTGCCACCACTACAGGGATGAACACTGAAGCTTTCTTT. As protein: CATTTGMNTEAFF.

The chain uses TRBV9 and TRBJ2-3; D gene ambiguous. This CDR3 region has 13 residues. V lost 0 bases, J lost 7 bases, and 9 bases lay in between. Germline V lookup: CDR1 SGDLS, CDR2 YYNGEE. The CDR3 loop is CASSVESVNTQYF. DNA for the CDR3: TGTGCCAGCAGCGTAGAATCCGTAAATACGCAGTATTTT.

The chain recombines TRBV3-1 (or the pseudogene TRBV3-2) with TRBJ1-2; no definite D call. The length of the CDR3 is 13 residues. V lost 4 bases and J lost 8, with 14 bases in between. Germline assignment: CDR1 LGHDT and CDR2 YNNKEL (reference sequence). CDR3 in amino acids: CASSRAVGYGYTF. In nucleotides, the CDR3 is TGTGCCAGCAGCCGGGCCGTGGGGTACGGCTACACCTTC.

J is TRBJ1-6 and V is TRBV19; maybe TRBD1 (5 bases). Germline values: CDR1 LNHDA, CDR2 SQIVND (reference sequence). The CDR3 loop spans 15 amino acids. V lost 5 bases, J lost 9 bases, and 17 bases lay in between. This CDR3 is CASSYGLTGGSPLHF. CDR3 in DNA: TGTGCCAGTAGTTACGGTCTTACAGGTGGTTCACCCCTCCACTTT.

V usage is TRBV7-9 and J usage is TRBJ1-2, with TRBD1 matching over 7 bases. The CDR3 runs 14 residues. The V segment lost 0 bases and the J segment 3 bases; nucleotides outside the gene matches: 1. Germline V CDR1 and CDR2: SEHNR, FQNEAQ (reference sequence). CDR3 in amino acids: CASSLAGTDYGYTF. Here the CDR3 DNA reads TGTGCCAGCAGCTTAGCAGGGACAGACTATGGCTACACCTTC.

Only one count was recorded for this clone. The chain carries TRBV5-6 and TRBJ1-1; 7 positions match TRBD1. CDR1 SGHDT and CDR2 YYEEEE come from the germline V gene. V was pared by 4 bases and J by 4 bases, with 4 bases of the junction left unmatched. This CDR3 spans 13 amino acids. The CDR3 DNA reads TGTGCCAGCAGCCTGACAGGGCGCACTGAAGCTTTCTTT. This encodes CASSLTGRTEAFF. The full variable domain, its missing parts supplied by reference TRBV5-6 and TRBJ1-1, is DAGVTQSPTHLIKTRGQQVTLRCSPKSGHDTVSWYQQALGQGPQFIFQYYEEEERQRGNFPDRFSGHQFPNYSSELNVNALLLGDSALYLCASSLTGRTEAFFGQGTRLTVV.

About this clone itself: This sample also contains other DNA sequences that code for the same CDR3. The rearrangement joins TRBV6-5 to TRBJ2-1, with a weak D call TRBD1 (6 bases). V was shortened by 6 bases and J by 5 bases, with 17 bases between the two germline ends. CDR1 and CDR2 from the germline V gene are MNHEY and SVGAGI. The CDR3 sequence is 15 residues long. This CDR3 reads CASSYHGTQDNEQFF. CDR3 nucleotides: TGTGCCAGCAGCTACCACGGGACACAAGACAATGAGCAGTTCTTC.

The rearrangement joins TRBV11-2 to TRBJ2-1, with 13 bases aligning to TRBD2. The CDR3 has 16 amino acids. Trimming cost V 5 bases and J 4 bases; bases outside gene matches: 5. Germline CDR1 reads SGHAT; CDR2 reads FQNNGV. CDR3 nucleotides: TGTGCCAGCAGCGCCACGGGACTAGCGGGGTACAATGAGCAGTTCTTC. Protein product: CASSATGLAGYNEQFF.

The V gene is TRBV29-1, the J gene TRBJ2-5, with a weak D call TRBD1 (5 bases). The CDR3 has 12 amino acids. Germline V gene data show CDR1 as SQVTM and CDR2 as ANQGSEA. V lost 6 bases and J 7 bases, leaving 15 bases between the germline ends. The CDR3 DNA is TGCAGCGTCGCTAGGGGAATTGGGACCCAGTACTTC. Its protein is CSVARGIGTQYF.

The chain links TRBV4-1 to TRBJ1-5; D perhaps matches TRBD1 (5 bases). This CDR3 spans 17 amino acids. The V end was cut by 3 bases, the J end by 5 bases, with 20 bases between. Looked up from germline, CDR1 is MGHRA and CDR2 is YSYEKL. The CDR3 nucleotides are TGCGCCAGCAGCCAGCCGGGCCTCGGGAGGGGTGATCAGCCCCAGCATTTT. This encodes CASSQPGLGRGDQPQHF.

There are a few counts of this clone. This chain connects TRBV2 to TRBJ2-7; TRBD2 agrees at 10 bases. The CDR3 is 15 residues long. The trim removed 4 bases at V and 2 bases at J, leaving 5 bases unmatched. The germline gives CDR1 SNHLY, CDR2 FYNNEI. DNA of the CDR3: TGTGCCAGCAGTGCCAGGACTAGCGGCCCCTACGAGCAGTACTTC. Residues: CASSARTSGPYEQYF.

CDR3 bases: TGCGCCAGCAGCCATCCCTTGGGCCACCGATCCTCCTACAATGAGCAGTTCTTC. Its protein product is CASSHPLGHRSSYNEQFF. The chain has TRBV4-1 and TRBJ2-1; no firm D call. The V gene's germline CDR1 is MGHRA and CDR2 YSYEKL. The CDR3 loop spans 18 amino acids. V shed 3 bases and J shed 0 bases, with 18 bases lying between them.

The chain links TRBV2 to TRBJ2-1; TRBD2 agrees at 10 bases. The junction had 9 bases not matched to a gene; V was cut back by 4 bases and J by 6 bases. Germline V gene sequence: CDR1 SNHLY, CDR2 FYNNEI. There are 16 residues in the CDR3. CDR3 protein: CASSAVLAGVVNEQFF. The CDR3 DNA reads TGTGCCAGCAGTGCCGTTCTAGCGGGAGTTGTCAATGAGCAGTTCTTC. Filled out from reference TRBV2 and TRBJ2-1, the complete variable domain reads EPEVTQTPSHQVTQMGQEVILRCVPISNHLYFYWYRQILGQKVEFLVSFYNNEISEKSEIFDDQFSVERPDGSNFTLKIRSTKLEDSAMYFCASSAVLAGVVNEQFFGPGTRLTVL.

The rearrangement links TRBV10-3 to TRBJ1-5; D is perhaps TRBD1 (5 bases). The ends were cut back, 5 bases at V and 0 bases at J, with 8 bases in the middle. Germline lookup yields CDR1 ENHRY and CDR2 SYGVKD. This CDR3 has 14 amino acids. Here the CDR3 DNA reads TGTGCCATCAGTCGTGACAGTAGCAATCAGCCCCAGCATTTT. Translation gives CAISRDSSNQPQHF.

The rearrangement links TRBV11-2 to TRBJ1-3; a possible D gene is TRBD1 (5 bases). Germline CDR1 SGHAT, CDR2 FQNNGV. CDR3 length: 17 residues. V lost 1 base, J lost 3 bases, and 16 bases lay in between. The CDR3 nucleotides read TGTGCCAGCAGCTTAGGGGCAGGGTTAAGGAGTGGAAACACCATATATTTT. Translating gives CASSLGAGLRSGNTIYF.

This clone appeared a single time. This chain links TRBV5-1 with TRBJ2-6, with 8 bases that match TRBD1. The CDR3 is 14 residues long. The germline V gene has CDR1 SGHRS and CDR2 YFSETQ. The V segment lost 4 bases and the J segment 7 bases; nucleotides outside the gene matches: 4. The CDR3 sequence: CASSQGQGANVLTF. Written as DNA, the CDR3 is TGCGCCAGCAGCCAAGGACAGGGTGCCAACGTCCTGACTTTC.

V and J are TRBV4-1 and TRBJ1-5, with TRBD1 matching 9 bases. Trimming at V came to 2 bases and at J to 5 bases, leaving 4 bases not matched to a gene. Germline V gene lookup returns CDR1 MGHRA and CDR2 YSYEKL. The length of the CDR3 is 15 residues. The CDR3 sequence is CASSQQYRGHQPQHF. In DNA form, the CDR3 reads TGCGCCAGCAGCCAACAGTACAGGGGGCATCAGCCCCAGCATTTT.

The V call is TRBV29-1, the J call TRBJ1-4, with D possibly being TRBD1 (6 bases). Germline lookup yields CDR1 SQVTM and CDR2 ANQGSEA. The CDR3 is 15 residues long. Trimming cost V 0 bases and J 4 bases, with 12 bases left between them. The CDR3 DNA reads TGCAGCGTTGAAGACAGGGGAGGTGGTAATGAAAAACTGTTTTTT. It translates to CSVEDRGGGNEKLFF.

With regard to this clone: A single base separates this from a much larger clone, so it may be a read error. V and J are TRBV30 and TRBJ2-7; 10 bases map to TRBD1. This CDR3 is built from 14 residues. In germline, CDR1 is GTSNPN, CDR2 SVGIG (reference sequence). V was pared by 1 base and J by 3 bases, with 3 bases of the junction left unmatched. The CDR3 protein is CAWSAGTGDYEQYF. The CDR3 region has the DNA TGTGCCTGGAGTGCCGGGACAGGGGACTACGAGCAGTACTTC.

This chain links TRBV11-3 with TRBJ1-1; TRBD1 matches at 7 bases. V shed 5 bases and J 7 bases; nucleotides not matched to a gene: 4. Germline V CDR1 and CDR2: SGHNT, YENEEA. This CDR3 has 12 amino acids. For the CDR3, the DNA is TGTGCCAGCAGCGGCAGGGGGGGTGAAGCTTTCTTT. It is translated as CASSGRGGEAFF.

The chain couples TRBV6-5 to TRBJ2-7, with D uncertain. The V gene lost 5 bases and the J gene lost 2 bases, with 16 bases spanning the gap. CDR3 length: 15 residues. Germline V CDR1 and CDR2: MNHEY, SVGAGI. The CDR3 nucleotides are TGTGCCAGCAGTAACCCTCGGGCGCCAACCTACGAGCAGTACTTC. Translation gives CASSNPRAPTYEQYF.

Here the CDR3 DNA reads TGTGCCAGCAGTTTAGTTATGCGTGAAGCTTTCTTT. It codes for CASSLVMREAFF. The J gene is TRBJ1-1, the V gene TRBV28; D remains ambiguous. Germline CDR1 is MDHEN and CDR2 is SYDVKM. V lost 2 bases and J 7 bases, leaving 8 bases between the germline ends. CDR3 length equals 12 residues.

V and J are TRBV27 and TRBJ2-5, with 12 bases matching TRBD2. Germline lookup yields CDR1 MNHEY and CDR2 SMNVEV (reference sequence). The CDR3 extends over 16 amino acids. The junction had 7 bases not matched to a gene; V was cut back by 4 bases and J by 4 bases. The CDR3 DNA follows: TGTGCCAGCAGTTCTAGCGGGAGGGCCTATATAGAGACCCAGTACTTC. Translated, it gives CASSSSGRAYIETQYF.